This T cell receptor (beta chain) was identified in a study of human T cells and chemical hapten exposure. Study outcomes and limitations: The donor cohort had alopecia, so its immune response may not match that of healthy people.

Noted time point: pre-sensitization, week 0. Noted treatment: therapeutic diphenylcyclopropenone sensitization with weekly scalp DPC. V was cut by 0 bases and J by 7 bases, with 11 bases left in between. The CDR3 is made up of 14 amino acids. The germline V gene encodes CDR1 SGHRS and CDR2 YFSETQ. There are many counts of this clonotype. Its antigen is not identified. TCRdb re-analysed the RACE reads in MiXCR, keeping a single row per CDR3 protein. The repertoire has 300,000 to 400,000 distinct CDR3 sequences, 4% to 6% of them found once; the top ten carry roughly 2.6%. The receptor's source is a woman aged 45-65 years with alopecia areata. Some clones in this sample may be carry-over from other donors' samples. The V call is TRBV5-1, the J call TRBJ2-1; maybe TRBD1 (6 bases). The sequences come from whole blood, collected in connection with sensitization to the hapten diphenylcyclopropenone (DPC). CDR3 sequence reads: CASSLGNRENEQFF. In DNA form, the CDR3 reads TGCGCCAGCAGCTTGGGGAACAGGGAAAATGAGCAGTTCTTC.